The rows below give T cell receptor beta chains drawn from one sample of a study of shared clonotypes between healthy human individuals. Sequencing was performed with immunoSEQ multiplex PCR; in TCRdb, only in-frame clones are kept and a portion is missing. The sample holds some 510,000 clones; 79% are singletons and the top ten take 10% to 15%. Sequenced: PBMCs. Receptors were obtained from a woman between 40 and 50 years old in good health. Some clones in this sample may be carry-over from other donors' samples. Both conserved end residues are part of each CDR3. A D gene is named only where the DNA matches it firmly. Rows may omit the clone size; those that give it use once, few, many or a size class.

CDR3: CASSMTGGIYEQYF
DNA: TGTGCCAGCAGCATGACAGGGGGGATCTACGAGCAGTACTTC
size: .
V: TRBV11-1
J: TRBJ2-7
D: TRBD1

CDR3: CASSLSPAPDTQYF
DNA: TGTGCCAGCAGCTTAAGCCCGGCCCCAGATACGCAGTATTTT
size: .
V: TRBV7-3
J: TRBJ2-3
D: .

CDR3: CASSPTLLPGGYEQYF
DNA: TGCGCCAGCAGCCCGACACTACTTCCCGGAGGCTACGAGCAGTACTTC
size: .
V: TRBV4-3
J: TRBJ2-7
D: .

CDR3: CASSLGGQGARNIQYF
DNA: TGTGCCAGCAGCTTAGGAGGACAGGGGGCGAGAAACATTCAGTACTTC
size: .
V: TRBV11-2
J: TRBJ2-4
D: TRBD1

CDR3: CASTRAGAGALNEQFF
DNA: TGTGCCAGCACCCGAGCAGGAGCGGGAGCTCTTAATGAGCAGTTCTTC
size: .
V: TRBV5-7
J: TRBJ2-1
D: TRBD2

CDR3: CAISKTDYRPTGELFF
DNA: TGTGCCATCAGTAAAACGGACTACAGACCCACCGGGGAGCTGTTTTTT
size: once
V: TRBV10-3
J: TRBJ2-2
D: .

CDR3: CAISGDYPEYNEQFF
DNA: TGTGCCATCAGTGGGGACTACCCGGAGTACAATGAGCAGTTCTTC
size: .
V: TRBV10-3
J: TRBJ2-1
D: TRBD2

CDR3: CASSRQGLGDTQYF
DNA: TGTGCCAGCAGTCGACAGGGGCTGGGAGATACGCAGTATTTT
size: few
V: TRBV2
J: TRBJ2-3
D: TRBD1

CDR3: CASSEAVTSGIGTDTQYF
DNA: TGTGCCAGCAGTGAAGCGGTGACTAGCGGGATTGGTACAGATACGCAGTATTTT
size: .
V: TRBV25-1
J: TRBJ2-3
D: TRBD2

CDR3: CASSRPASSYNEQFF
DNA: TGTGCCAGCAGCCGTCCTGCCTCCTCCTACAATGAGCAGTTCTTC
size: .
V: TRBV27
J: TRBJ2-1
D: .

CDR3: CASRNTGGYEQYF
DNA: TGTGCCAGTAGGAACACAGGGGGATACGAGCAGTACTTC
size: .
V: TRBV19
J: TRBJ2-7
D: TRBD1

CDR3: CASSKTQGRDNTIYF
DNA: TGTGCCAGCAGCAAAACACAGGGCCGGGATAACACCATATATTTT
size: .
V: TRBV7-8
J: TRBJ1-3
D: .

CDR3: CASSPQGDSYEQYF
DNA: TGTGCCAGCTCCCCCCAAGGGGACTCCTACGAGCAGTACTTC
size: .
V: TRBV18
J: TRBJ2-7
D: .

CDR3: CASNLGRRASGRARTDTQYF
DNA: TGTGCCAGCAACCTAGGAAGACGGGCTAGCGGGAGGGCCCGGACAGATACGCAGTATTTT
size: few
V: TRBV28
J: TRBJ2-3
D: TRBD2

CDR3: CASSQEAARTTEAFF
DNA: TGCGCCAGCAGCCAAGAAGCTGCCAGGACCACTGAAGCTTTCTTT
size: .
V: TRBV4-1
J: TRBJ1-1
D: .